This is a list of T cell receptor beta chains from one sample in a study of blood T cell repertoires in COVID-19. Assay: immunoSEQ multiplex PCR; the TCRdb copy retains only in-frame clones and omits some. The data contain about 240,000 clones, 75% to 90% of them singletons. Sequenced material: peripheral blood. The receptors here all came from a man in his 60s who had recovered from COVID-19. The CDR3 runs from the conserved cysteine through the conserved F or W. D genes are given only for firm matches. The size entry is marked missing in some rows and otherwise reads once, few, many or a size class.

V: TRBV12-3/TRBV12-4; J: TRBJ2-5; size: NA; D: NA; CDR3: CASSFQGRETQYF; DNA: TGTGCCAGCAGTTTTCAGGGTAGGGAGACCCAGTACTTC
V: TRBV27; J: TRBJ1-1; size: NA; D: TRBD1; CDR3: CASSLILHQGALSGAEAFF; DNA: TGTGCCAGCAGTTTAATCCTCCATCAGGGGGCGCTTTCGGGGGCTGAAGCTTTCTTT
V: TRBV28; J: TRBJ1-3; size: NA; D: TRBD1; CDR3: CASSPHRGAGNTIYF; DNA: TGTGCCAGCAGTCCTCACAGGGGGGCTGGAAACACCATATATTTT
V: TRBV4-1; J: TRBJ1-6; size: NA; D: NA; CDR3: CASSQVSVQSSYNSPLHF; DNA: TGCGCCAGCAGCCAAGTATCGGTACAGAGCTCCTATAATTCACCCCTCCACTTT
V: TRBV28; J: TRBJ1-3; size: NA; D: TRBD1; CDR3: CASNRGSSGNTIYF; DNA: TGTGCCAGCAACAGGGGAAGCTCTGGAAACACCATATATTTT
V: TRBV7-9; J: TRBJ2-4; size: few; D: TRBD1; CDR3: CASSLTGENIQYF; DNA: TGTGCCAGCAGCTTAACAGGGGAGAACATTCAGTACTTC
V: TRBV12-5; J: TRBJ2-2; size: NA; D: NA; CDR3: CASGLPPRGLMFANTGELFF; DNA: TGTGCTAGTGGTTTGCCACCCAGGGGATTGATGTTCGCGAACACCGGGGAGCTGTTTTTT
V: TRBV24-1; J: TRBJ2-3; size: NA; D: TRBD1; CDR3: CATSDLRGSPGGLVDTQYF; DNA: TGTGCCACCAGTGATTTGCGTGGTAGTCCAGGGGGCTTGGTAGATACGCAGTATTTT
V: TRBV30; J: TRBJ1-2; size: NA; D: NA; CDR3: CAWRPRKSSGYTF; DNA: TGTGCCTGGAGACCGCGGAAGTCGTCTGGCTACACCTTC
V: TRBV6-5; J: TRBJ2-5; size: NA; D: TRBD2; CDR3: CASSYARGIQETQYF; DNA: TGTGCCAGCAGTTATGCGCGGGGGATACAAGAGACCCAGTACTTC
V: TRBV6-5; J: TRBJ2-5; size: NA; D: NA; CDR3: CASSYSGLETQYF; DNA: TGTGCCAGCAGCTACTCCGGGTTAGAGACCCAGTACTTC
V: TRBV28; J: TRBJ2-7; size: once; D: NA; CDR3: CASMGGGTFEYF; DNA: TGTGCCAGCATGGGAGGGGGGACCTTCGAGTACTTC
V: TRBV10-3; J: TRBJ1-2; size: NA; D: NA; CDR3: CAISESTGIGYGYTF; DNA: TGTGCCATCAGTGAGTCAACAGGGATAGGCTATGGCTACACCTTC
V: TRBV29-1; J: TRBJ2-7; size: NA; D: NA; CDR3: CSAGQDLSHEQYF; DNA: TGCAGCGCTGGACAAGACCTATCCCACGAGCAGTACTTC
V: TRBV28; J: TRBJ2-5; size: NA; D: TRBD2; CDR3: CASSPLRELAGDWVQYF; DNA: TGTGCCAGCAGCCCACTGAGGGAGCTAGCGGGGGACTGGGTCCAGTACTTC
V: TRBV4-1; J: TRBJ2-7; size: NA; D: NA; CDR3: CASSQERGPIYEQYF; DNA: TGCGCCAGCAGCCAAGAAAGAGGGCCGATCTACGAGCAGTACTTC
V: TRBV2; J: TRBJ2-5; size: NA; D: NA; CDR3: CASSADSPKAQYF; DNA: TGTGCCAGCAGTGCCGACAGCCCGAAGGCCCAGTACTTC
V: TRBV11-2; J: TRBJ1-4; size: NA; D: NA; CDR3: CASSLTGARGEKLFF; DNA: TGTGCCAGCAGCCTGACCGGGGCCAGGGGTGAAAAACTGTTTTTT
V: TRBV3-1/TRBV3-2; J: TRBJ2-3; size: NA; D: TRBD2; CDR3: CASSQEGLAGGPSTDTQYF; DNA: TGTGCCAGCAGCCAAGAGGGATTAGCGGGGGGGCCGAGCACAGATACGCAGTATTTT
V: TRBV19; J: TRBJ1-5; size: NA; D: TRBD1; CDR3: CASRRTGSGQPQHF; DNA: TGTGCCAGTAGGAGGACAGGGTCAGGTCAGCCCCAGCATTTT
V: TRBV9; J: TRBJ2-1; size: NA; D: TRBD2; CDR3: CASSLGTSGGNEQFF; DNA: TGTGCCAGCAGCCTCGGGACTAGCGGGGGCAATGAGCAGTTCTTC
V: TRBV5-1; J: TRBJ1-1; size: NA; D: TRBD1; CDR3: CASSSQGGNTEAFF; DNA: TGCGCCAGCAGCTCACAGGGGGGTAACACTGAAGCTTTCTTT
V: TRBV18; J: TRBJ1-1; size: NA; D: NA; CDR3: CASSSLVPRSTEAFF; DNA: TGTGCCAGCTCGTCACTCGTCCCCCGGTCAACTGAAGCTTTCTTT
V: TRBV24-1; J: TRBJ2-5; size: NA; D: NA; CDR3: CATSGWGSVKETQYF; DNA: TGTGCCACCAGTGGTTGGGGTAGCGTTAAAGAGACCCAGTACTTC
V: TRBV6-6; J: TRBJ1-3; size: NA; D: TRBD1; CDR3: CASSHPRDRGVAGNTIYF; DNA: TGTGCCAGCAGTCACCCCCGGGACAGGGGAGTCGCTGGAAACACCATATATTTT
V: TRBV18; J: TRBJ1-6; size: many; D: NA; CDR3: CASSPQGHYNSPLHF; DNA: TGTGCCAGCTCACCACAGGGACACTATAATTCACCCCTCCACTTT
V: TRBV6-1; J: TRBJ1-5; size: NA; D: NA; CDR3: CASSEALQGVGQPQHF; DNA: TGTGCCAGCAGTGAAGCGCTTCAAGGGGTGGGCCAGCCCCAGCATTTT
V: TRBV18; J: TRBJ1-2; size: few; D: NA; CDR3: CASSPDLQRGYTF; DNA: TGTGCCAGCTCACCAGACCTACAGCGGGGCTACACCTTC
V: TRBV7-6; J: TRBJ1-6; size: NA; D: TRBD1; CDR3: CASSQRTGLNSPLHF; DNA: TGTGCCAGCAGCCAACGGACAGGGCTAAATTCACCCCTCCACTTT
V: TRBV20-1; J: TRBJ2-3; size: NA; D: NA; CDR3: CSASWEEDTQYF; DNA: TGCAGTGCTAGTTGGGAGGAAGATACGCAGTATTTT
V: TRBV27; J: TRBJ2-1; size: once; D: TRBD1; CDR3: CASSLWDRGFHEQFF; DNA: TGTGCCAGCAGTTTGTGGGACAGGGGGTTTCATGAGCAGTTCTTC
V: TRBV5-1; J: TRBJ1-2; size: NA; D: NA; CDR3: CASSLDLQPNYGYTF; DNA: TGCGCCAGCAGCTTGGATTTACAGCCGAACTATGGCTACACCTTC
V: TRBV12-3/TRBV12-4; J: TRBJ1-6; size: NA; D: NA; CDR3: CASSFREGSPLHF; DNA: TGTGCCAGCAGTTTCAGGGAAGGGTCACCCCTCCACTTT
V: TRBV5-1; J: TRBJ2-1; size: NA; D: TRBD2; CDR3: CASAHRISGTSNNEQFF; DNA: TGCGCCAGCGCCCATCGGATCTCCGGGACTAGCAACAATGAGCAGTTCTTC
V: TRBV27; J: TRBJ2-7; size: NA; D: TRBD2; CDR3: CASSLSGLGAYEQYF; DNA: TGTGCCAGCAGTTTGTCGGGACTAGGCGCCTACGAGCAGTACTTC
V: TRBV24-1; J: TRBJ2-3; size: NA; D: NA; CDR3: CATGAGMADTQYF; DNA: TGTGCCACCGGGGCGGGGATGGCAGATACGCAGTATTTT
V: TRBV7-9; J: TRBJ1-1; size: NA; D: NA; CDR3: CASSDRLNTEAFF; DNA: TGTGCCAGCAGCGACAGGTTGAACACTGAAGCTTTCTTT
V: TRBV6-4; J: TRBJ2-1; size: NA; D: TRBD1; CDR3: CASSARLTTGGIYNEQFF; DNA: TGTGCCAGCAGTGCGCGCCTTACCACAGGGGGTATCTACAATGAGCAGTTCTTC
V: TRBV5-4; J: TRBJ2-1; size: NA; D: NA; CDR3: CASSLWSDSPDYNEQFF; DNA: TGTGCCAGCAGCTTGTGGTCGGACTCGCCCGATTACAATGAGCAGTTCTTC
V: TRBV5-4; J: TRBJ2-7; size: NA; D: TRBD2; CDR3: CASSHPAGGLDEQYF; DNA: TGTGCCAGCAGCCATCCAGCGGGGGGGCTAGACGAGCAGTACTTC
V: TRBV5-1; J: TRBJ2-7; size: NA; D: NA; CDR3: CASRADPTSYEQYF; DNA: TGCGCCAGCAGAGCGGATCCTACTTCCTACGAGCAGTACTTC
V: TRBV30; J: TRBJ2-5; size: NA; D: TRBD1; CDR3: CAWSVPQPGTGVLEETQYF; DNA: TGTGCCTGGAGTGTCCCCCAACCGGGGACAGGGGTGTTAGAAGAGACCCAGTACTTC
V: TRBV11-2; J: TRBJ1-2; size: NA; D: TRBD1; CDR3: CASSPRRQGALGYTF; DNA: TGTGCCAGCAGCCCCCGACGACAGGGGGCCTTAGGCTACACCTTC
V: TRBV3-1/TRBV3-2; J: TRBJ1-2; size: NA; D: NA; CDR3: CASSQDPVRNYGYTF; DNA: TGTGCCAGCAGCCAAGATCCGGTGCGTAACTATGGCTACACCTTC
V: TRBV9; J: TRBJ2-3; size: NA; D: TRBD2; CDR3: CASSSRLADTDTQYF; DNA: TGTGCCAGCAGCTCTAGACTAGCGGACACAGATACGCAGTATTTT